This TCR beta chain was captured by sequencing in a study of molecular identifiers for immune sequencing clone quantification. Study-level information: Replicate RNA from around 20,000 or 100,000 naive CD8 T cells formed five aliquots; four were sequenced.

J gave up 4 bases and V 5 bases, and 8 bases lay outside the gene matches. This CDR3 region has 14 residues. Germline CDR1 and CDR2: KGHSH and LQKENI. TCRdb reprocessed the PCR reads via MiXCR and lists one record per CDR3 protein. This sample has around 2,400 distinct CDR3 sequences, with less than 20% found just once. The sequence derives from a human donor in good health. Some libraries in this study had Jurkat cell RNA spiked in. The sample was naive CD8+ T cells from blood, with Jurkat cell RNA spiked in. The sample's subset: FACS-sorted CD8+CD4-CCR7+CD45RA+ naive T cells. V and J are TRBV18 and TRBJ2-7, with 7 bases fitting TRBD1. DNA for the CDR3: TGTGCCAGCTCAATGCGTCAGGGGGATTACGAGCAGTACTTC. Translating gives CASSMRQGDYEQYF. Using reference TRBV18 and TRBJ2-7 for the parts outside the CDR3, the full variable domain is NAGVMQNPRHLVRRRGQEARLRCSPMKGHSHVYWYRQLPEEGLKFMVYLQKENIIDESGMPKERFSAEFPKEGPSILRIQQVVRGDSAAYFCASSMRQGDYEQYFGPGTRLTVT.